These 2 T cell receptor beta chains were sequenced from one sample in a study of T cells in narcolepsy. TCRdb keeps only in-frame clones here, not all; method: immunoSEQ multiplex PCR. This sample has tens of thousands of clones, with about four fifths found just once. Sequencing input: memory (CD45RA-) CD4+ T cells from blood. The receptor set was obtained from a human donor in good health.

The rearrangement links TRBV11-2 to TRBJ1-2, with D perhaps matching TRBD1 (5 bases). Trimming cost V 6 bases and J 3 bases, with 11 bases left between them. Looked up from germline, CDR1 is SGHAT and CDR2 is FQNNGV. The CDR3 has 13 residues. The CDR3 loop reads CASSSDSYYGYTF. CDR3 DNA: TGTGCCAGCAGTTCCGACAGCTACTATGGCTACACCTTC. The complete variable domain, with remaining parts taken from reference TRBV11-2 and TRBJ1-2, reads EAGVAQSPRYKIIEKRQSVAFWCNPISGHATLYWYQQILGQGPKLLIQFQNNGVVDDSQLPKDRFSAERLKGVDSTLKIQPAKLEDSAVYLCASSSDSYYGYTFGSGTRLTVV.

The chain carries TRBV7-2 and TRBJ2-7, with a tentative D call TRBD1 (6 bases). Germline CDR1 is SGHTA and CDR2 is FQGNSA. V lost 3 bases and J lost 2, with 14 bases in between. This CDR3 contains 15 residues. CDR3 DNA sequence: TGTGCCAGCAGCTTGTCCCGGGACACTACCTACGAGCAGTACTTC. This encodes CASSLSRDTTYEQYF.